This TCR beta chain was retrieved from a study of blood T cell repertoires in COVID-19. Study information: Whether acute or convalescent, the COVID-19 samples came from the United States, Italy and Spain. Sources were T cells, B-cell-depleted T cells, or PBMCs; the material itself was cDNA or gDNA.

Germline lookup yields CDR1 SGHNT and CDR2 YENEEA. The J segment lost 0 bases and the V segment lost 1 base, leaving 6 bases of the junction unmatched. The CDR3 is made up of 17 amino acids. Authors' methods: Amplification of reference gene primers provided the estimated nucleated cell counts. The method was immunoSEQ multiplex PCR; TCRdb's version includes in-frame clones alone and lacks a portion of them. V, J and clone size were drawn from that table, and D and trimming were deduced from the DNA. The table has fewer than 250,000 clones, around nine tenths seen once. The sample comprised peripheral blood. V gene TRBV11-3 combines with J gene TRBJ2-1; TRBD2 matches at 7 bases. The sequence was collected from an older woman with acute or convalescent COVID-19. CDR3 loop: CASSLGGRAVSYNEQFF. Here the CDR3 DNA reads TGTGCCAGCAGCTTAGGCGGGAGAGCCGTCTCCTACAATGAGCAGTTCTTC.